The rows below give T cell receptor beta chains drawn from one sample of a study of T cell responses to AZD1222 COVID-19 vaccine. The method was immunoSEQ multiplex PCR; TCRdb's version includes in-frame clones alone and lacks a portion of them. The repertoire has about 180,000 clones, 90% of them found once; the top ten carry approximately 4.2%. Specimen: peripheral blood, collected 28 days after the second dose of the MenACWY control vaccine. The source is an adult who received the MenACWY meningococcal vaccine as a control. Both conserved end residues are part of each CDR3. A D gene is named only where the DNA matches it firmly. The size entry is marked missing in some rows and otherwise reads once, few, many or a size class.

>13|NA|TRBD2|TRBV9|TRBJ2-5
CASTGGPEETQYF
TGTGCCAGTACGGGGGGGCCCGAAGAGACCCAGTACTTC
>16|NA|NA|TRBV5-6|TRBJ1-1
CASSLGWDPMNTEAFF
TGTGCCAGCAGCTTGGGATGGGACCCGATGAACACTGAAGCTTTCTTT
>16|NA|NA|TRBV6-2/TRBV6-3|TRBJ2-7
CASSYSLAGTPYEQYF
TGTGCCAGCAGTTACTCCCTAGCCGGGACCCCCTACGAGCAGTACTTC
>14|once|NA|TRBV27|TRBJ1-4
CASSEGWANEKLFF
TGTGCCAGCAGCGAGGGCTGGGCTAATGAAAAACTGTTTTTT
>16|NA|NA|TRBV28|TRBJ1-1
CASSLDWAEVGTEAFF
TGTGCCAGCAGTTTAGATTGGGCAGAGGTCGGCACTGAAGCTTTCTTT
>18|NA|NA|TRBV9|TRBJ1-3
CASSVNSGESLGGNTIYF
TGTGCCAGCAGCGTAAATAGCGGGGAAAGTCTCGGGGGAAACACCATATATTTT
>13|NA|NA|TRBV30|TRBJ1-4
CACPGGANEKLFF
TGTGCCTGCCCTGGGGGGGCAAATGAAAAACTGTTTTTT
>13|once|NA|TRBV6-5|TRBJ2-1
CASRPASYNEQFF
TGTGCCAGCAGACCAGCTAGTTACAATGAGCAGTTCTTC
>11|NA|NA|TRBV20-1|TRBJ2-7
CSAIRTNEQYF
TGCAGTGCCATAAGGACCAACGAGCAGTACTTC
>14|NA|TRBD1|TRBV6-5|TRBJ1-2
CASTDDRAGYGYTF
TGTGCCAGCACCGACGACAGGGCTGGCTATGGCTACACCTTC
>14|NA|NA|TRBV6-5|TRBJ1-1
CASSYPELFTEAFF
TGTGCCAGCAGTTACCCCGAGTTATTCACTGAAGCTTTCTTT
>14|NA|TRBD1|TRBV29-1|TRBJ1-2
CSVQRDRAPYGYTF
TGCAGCGTCCAACGGGACAGGGCCCCTTATGGCTACACCTTC
>10|NA|NA|TRBV9|TRBJ1-4
CASSGEKLFF
TGTGCCAGCAGCGGGGAAAAACTGTTTTTT
>11|NA|NA|TRBV11-1|TRBJ2-7
CASSYRGEQYF
TGTGCCAGCAGCTATCGAGGCGAGCAGTACTTC
>14|NA|NA|TRBV27|TRBJ2-5
CASSRPGHEETQYF
TGTGCCAGCAGCCGCCCGGGACACGAAGAGACCCAGTACTTC
>14|once|NA|TRBV2|TRBJ1-2
CASSEIRTNYGYTF
TGTGCCAGCAGTGAGATAAGGACAAACTATGGCTACACCTTC